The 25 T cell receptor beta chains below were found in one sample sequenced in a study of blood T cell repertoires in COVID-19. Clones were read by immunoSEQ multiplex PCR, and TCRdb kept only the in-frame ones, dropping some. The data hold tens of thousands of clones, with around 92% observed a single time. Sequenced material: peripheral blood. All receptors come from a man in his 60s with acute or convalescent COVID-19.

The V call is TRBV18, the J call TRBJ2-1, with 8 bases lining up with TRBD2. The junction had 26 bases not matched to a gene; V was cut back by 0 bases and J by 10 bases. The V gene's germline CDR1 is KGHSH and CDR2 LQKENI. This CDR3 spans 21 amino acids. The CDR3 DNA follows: TGTGCCAGCTCACCACCGGCTGGGGCGGTCGGCGGGAGGTATTCTCTCCTAGAGCAGTTCTTC. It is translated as CASSPPAGAVGGRYSLLEQFF.

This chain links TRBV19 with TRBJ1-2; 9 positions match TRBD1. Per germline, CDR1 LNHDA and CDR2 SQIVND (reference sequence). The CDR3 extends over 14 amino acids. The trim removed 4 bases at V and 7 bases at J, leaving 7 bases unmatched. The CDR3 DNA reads TGTGCCAGTAGTAGCCAGGACAGGGGTGTTGGCTACACCTTC. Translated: CASSSQDRGVGYTF. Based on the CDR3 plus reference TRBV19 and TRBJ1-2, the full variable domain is DGGITQSPKYLFRKEGQNVTLSCEQNLNHDAMYWYRQDPGQGLRLIYYSQIVNDFQKGDIAEGYSVSREKKESFPLTVTSAQKNPTAFYLCASSSQDRGVGYTFGSGTRLTVV.

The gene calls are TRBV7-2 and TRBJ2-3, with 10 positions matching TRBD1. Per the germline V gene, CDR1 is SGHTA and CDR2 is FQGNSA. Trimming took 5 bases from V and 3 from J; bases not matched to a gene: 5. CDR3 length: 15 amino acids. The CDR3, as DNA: TGTGCCAGCAGCCCCGACAGGGGGCAAACAGATACGCAGTATTTT. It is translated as CASSPDRGQTDTQYF.

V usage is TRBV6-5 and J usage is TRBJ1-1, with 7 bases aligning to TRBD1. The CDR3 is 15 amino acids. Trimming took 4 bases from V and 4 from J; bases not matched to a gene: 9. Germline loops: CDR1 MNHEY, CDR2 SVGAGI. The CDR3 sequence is CASSSPTQGTTEAFF. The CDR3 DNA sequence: TGTGCCAGCAGTTCCCCAACACAGGGGACCACTGAAGCTTTCTTT.

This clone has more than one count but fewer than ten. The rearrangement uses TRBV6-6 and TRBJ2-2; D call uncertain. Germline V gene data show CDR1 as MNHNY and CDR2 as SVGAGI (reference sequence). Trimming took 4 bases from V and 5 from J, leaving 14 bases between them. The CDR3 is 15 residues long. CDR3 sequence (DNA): TGTGCCAGCAGTTCAAGGTCCACTACGACCGGGGAGCTGTTTTTT. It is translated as CASSSRSTTTGELFF.

The CDR3 loop reads CASSLDRGDTEAFF. The CDR3 DNA reads as TGTGCCAGCAGTTTGGACAGAGGAGACACTGAAGCTTTCTTT. The V gene is TRBV2, the J gene TRBJ1-1; the D gene is possibly TRBD1 (6 bases). The CDR3 consists of 14 residues. Trimming took off 5 bases at V and 3 bases at J, with 13 bases between the two ends. Germline-derived CDR1 and CDR2 are SNHLY and FYNNEI.

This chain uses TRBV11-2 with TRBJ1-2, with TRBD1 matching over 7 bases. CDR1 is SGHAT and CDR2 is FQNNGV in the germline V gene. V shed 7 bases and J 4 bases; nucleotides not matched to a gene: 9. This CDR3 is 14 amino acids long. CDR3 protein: CASTGGRLSYGYTF. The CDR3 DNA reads TGTGCCAGCACAGGGGGACGATTAAGCTATGGCTACACCTTC. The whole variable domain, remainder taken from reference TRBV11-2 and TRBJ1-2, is EAGVAQSPRYKIIEKRQSVAFWCNPISGHATLYWYQQILGQGPKLLIQFQNNGVVDDSQLPKDRFSAERLKGVDSTLKIQPAKLEDSAVYLCASTGGRLSYGYTFGSGTRLTVV.

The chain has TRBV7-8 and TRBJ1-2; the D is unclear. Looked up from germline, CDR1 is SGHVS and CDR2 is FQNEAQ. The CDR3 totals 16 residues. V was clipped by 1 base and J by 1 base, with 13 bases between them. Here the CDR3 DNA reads TGTGCCAGCAGCTTAGGAGTACGGGGTTTTAACTATGGCTACACCTTC. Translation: CASSLGVRGFNYGYTF.

CDR3: CASRPGQGKNSPLHF. The CDR3 DNA reads TGTGCCAGCAGACCCGGACAGGGTAAAAATTCACCCCTCCACTTT. J is TRBJ1-6 and V is TRBV2; 8 nucleotides line up with TRBD1. This CDR3 is built from 15 residues. Germline trimming cut 6 bases from V and 7 bases from J; bases unmatched to any gene: 8. Germline loops: CDR1 SNHLY, CDR2 FYNNEI.

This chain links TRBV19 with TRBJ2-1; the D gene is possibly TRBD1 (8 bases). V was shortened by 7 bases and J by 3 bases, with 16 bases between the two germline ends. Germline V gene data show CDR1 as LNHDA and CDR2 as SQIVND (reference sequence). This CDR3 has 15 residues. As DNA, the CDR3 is TGTGCCAGTACCCTGGACAGGGACTACTACAATGAGCAGTTCTTC. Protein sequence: CASTLDRDYYNEQFF.

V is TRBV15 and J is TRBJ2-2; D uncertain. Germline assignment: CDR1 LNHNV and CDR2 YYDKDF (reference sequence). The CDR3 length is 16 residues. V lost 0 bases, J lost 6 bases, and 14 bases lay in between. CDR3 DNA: TGTGCCACCAGCAGAGATCGTAGCCGAACGGCCGGGGAGCTGTTTTTT. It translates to CATSRDRSRTAGELFF.

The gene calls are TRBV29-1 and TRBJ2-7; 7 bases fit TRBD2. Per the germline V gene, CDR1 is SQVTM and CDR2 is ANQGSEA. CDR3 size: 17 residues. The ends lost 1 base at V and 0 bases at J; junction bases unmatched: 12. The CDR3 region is CSVEVRGGLVSSYEQYF. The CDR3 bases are TGCAGCGTTGAAGTCCGCGGCGGACTAGTCAGCTCCTACGAGCAGTACTTC.

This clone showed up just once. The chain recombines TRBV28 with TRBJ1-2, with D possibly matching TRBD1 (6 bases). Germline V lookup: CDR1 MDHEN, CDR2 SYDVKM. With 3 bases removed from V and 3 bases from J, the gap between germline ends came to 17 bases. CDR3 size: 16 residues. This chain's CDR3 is CASSLRYRETYYGYTF. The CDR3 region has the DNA TGTGCCAGCAGTTTGAGGTACAGGGAAACTTACTATGGCTACACCTTC.

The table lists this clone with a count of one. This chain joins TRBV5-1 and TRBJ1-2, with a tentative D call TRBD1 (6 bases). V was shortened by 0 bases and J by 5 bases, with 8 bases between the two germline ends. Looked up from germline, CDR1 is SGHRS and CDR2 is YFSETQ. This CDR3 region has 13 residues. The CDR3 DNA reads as TGCGCCAGCAGCTTGGACGGACAGTATGGCTACACCTTC. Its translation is CASSLDGQYGYTF.

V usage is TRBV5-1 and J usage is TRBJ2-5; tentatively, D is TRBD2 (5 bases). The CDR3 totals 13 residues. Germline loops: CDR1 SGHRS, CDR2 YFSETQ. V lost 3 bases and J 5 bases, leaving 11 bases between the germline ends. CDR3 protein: CASSSGGRETQYF. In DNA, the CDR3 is TGCGCCAGCAGCTCTGGAGGTAGGGAGACCCAGTACTTC.

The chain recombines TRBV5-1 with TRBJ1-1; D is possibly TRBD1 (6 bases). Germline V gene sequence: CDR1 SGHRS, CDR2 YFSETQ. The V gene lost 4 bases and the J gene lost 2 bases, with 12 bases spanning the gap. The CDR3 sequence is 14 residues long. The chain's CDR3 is CASSPGQPNTEAFF. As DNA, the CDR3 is TGCGCCAGCAGCCCCGGACAGCCCAACACTGAAGCTTTCTTT.

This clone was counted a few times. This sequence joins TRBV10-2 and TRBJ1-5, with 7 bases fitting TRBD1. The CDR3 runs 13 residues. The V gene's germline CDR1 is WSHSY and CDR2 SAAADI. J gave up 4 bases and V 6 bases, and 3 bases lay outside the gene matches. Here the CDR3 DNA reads TGCGCCAGCAGAGGACAGGCTAATCAGCCCCAGCATTTT. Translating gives CASRGQANQPQHF.

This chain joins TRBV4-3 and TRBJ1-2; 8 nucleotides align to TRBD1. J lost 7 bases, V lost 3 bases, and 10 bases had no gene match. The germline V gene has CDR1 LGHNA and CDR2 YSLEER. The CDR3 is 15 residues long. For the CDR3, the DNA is TGCGCCAGCAGCCACCGACAGGGGCTCGCCCCTGGCTACACCTTC. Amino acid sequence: CASSHRQGLAPGYTF.

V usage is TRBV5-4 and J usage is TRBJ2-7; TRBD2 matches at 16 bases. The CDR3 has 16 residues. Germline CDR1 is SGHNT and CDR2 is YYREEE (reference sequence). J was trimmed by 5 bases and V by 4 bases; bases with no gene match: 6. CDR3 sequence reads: CASSVPGLAGGDEQYF. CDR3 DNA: TGTGCCAGCAGCGTCCCGGGACTAGCGGGAGGGGACGAGCAGTACTTC.

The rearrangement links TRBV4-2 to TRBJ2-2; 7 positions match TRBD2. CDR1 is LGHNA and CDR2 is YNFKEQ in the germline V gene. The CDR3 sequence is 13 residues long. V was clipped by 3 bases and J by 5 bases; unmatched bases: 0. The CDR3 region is CASSHGGTGELFF. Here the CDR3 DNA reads TGTGCCAGCAGCCACGGGGGGACCGGGGAGCTGTTTTTT.

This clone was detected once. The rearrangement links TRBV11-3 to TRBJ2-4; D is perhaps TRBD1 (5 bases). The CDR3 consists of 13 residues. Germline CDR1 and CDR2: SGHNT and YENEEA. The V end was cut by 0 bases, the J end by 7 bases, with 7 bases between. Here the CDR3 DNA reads TGTGCCAGCAGCTTAGACAGGGTGAACATTCAGTACTTC. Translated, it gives CASSLDRVNIQYF.

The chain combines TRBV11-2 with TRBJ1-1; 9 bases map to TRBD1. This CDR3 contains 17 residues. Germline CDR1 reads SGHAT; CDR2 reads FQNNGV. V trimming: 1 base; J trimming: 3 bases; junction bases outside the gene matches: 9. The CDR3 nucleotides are TGTGCCAGCAGCTTAGGACAGGGGGGATTAGAGTACACTGAAGCTTTCTTT. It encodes CASSLGQGGLEYTEAFF.

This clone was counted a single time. The CDR3 protein is CASSYRRTGDQPQHF. The CDR3 DNA is TGTGCCAGCAGTTACCGCCGGACAGGGGACCAGCCCCAGCATTTT. V and J are TRBV6-6 and TRBJ1-5; 9 bases are a match to TRBD1. The CDR3 is 15 amino acids. The germline V gene has CDR1 MNHNY and CDR2 SVGAGI (reference sequence). V shed 2 bases, J shed 7 bases, and the junction held 6 bases outside the gene matches.

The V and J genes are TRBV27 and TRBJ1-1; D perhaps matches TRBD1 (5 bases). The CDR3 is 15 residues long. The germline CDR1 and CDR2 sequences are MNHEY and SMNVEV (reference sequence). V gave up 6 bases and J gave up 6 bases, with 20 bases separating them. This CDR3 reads CASSPGGGGISEAFF. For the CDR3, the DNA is TGTGCCAGCAGCCCCGGCGGGGGGGGAATCTCTGAAGCTTTCTTT.

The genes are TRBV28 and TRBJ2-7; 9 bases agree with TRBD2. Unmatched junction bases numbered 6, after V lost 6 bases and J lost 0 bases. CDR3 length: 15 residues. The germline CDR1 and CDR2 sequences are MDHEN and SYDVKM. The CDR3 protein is CASRMAGGVSYEQYF. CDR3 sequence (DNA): TGTGCCAGCAGAATGGCGGGGGGGGTCTCCTACGAGCAGTACTTC.